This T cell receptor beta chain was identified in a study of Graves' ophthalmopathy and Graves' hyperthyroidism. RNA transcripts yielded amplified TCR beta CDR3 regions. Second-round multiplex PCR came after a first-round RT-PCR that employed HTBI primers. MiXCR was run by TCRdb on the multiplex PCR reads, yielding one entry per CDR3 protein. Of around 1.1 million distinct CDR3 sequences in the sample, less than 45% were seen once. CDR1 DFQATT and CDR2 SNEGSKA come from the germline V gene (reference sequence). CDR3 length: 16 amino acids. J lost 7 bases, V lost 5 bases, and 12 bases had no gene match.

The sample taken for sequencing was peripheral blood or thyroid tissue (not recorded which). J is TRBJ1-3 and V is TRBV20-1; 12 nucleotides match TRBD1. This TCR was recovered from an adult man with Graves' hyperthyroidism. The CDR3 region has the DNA TGCAGTGCTCTGACCCGGGACAGGGGGCTGTTGAACACCATATATTTT. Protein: CSALTRDRGLLNTIYF.